These T cell receptor beta chains were read from a single sample in a study of T cell responses to AZD1222 COVID-19 vaccine. Repertoires were generated with immunoSEQ multiplex PCR, while TCRdb's copy carries only in-frame clones and drops some. The sample includes some 120,000 clones, just over 85% seen only once; the top ten take 18%. The specimen comprised peripheral blood, sampled on day 0 of MenACWY control vaccination. The receptor source for this set is an adult in good health. The CDR3 runs from the conserved cysteine through the conserved F or W. A D gene is named only where the DNA matches it firmly. A row's size may be missing; if present it is once, few, many or a size class.

TRBV3-1/TRBV3-2,TRBD2,TRBJ2-7,NA,TGTGCCAGCAGCCAAGTTGTGATAGCGGGAGGTGGTGAGCAGTACTTC,CASSQVVIAGGGEQYF
TRBV18,NA,TRBJ1-1,NA,TGTGCCAGCTCACCACCGCTGTCAACAGTCTCTGCTTTCTTT,CASSPPLSTVSAFF
TRBV19,TRBD1,TRBJ1-5,NA,TGTGCCAGTAGTAGACAGGGAGGTCAGCCCCAGCATTTT,CASSRQGGQPQHF
TRBV5-4,TRBD2,TRBJ2-2,NA,TGTGCCGGGGGACTAGCGGGACCCTCGAACACCGGGGAGCTGTTTTTT,CAGGLAGPSNTGELFF
TRBV5-4,NA,TRBJ1-2,NA,TGTGCCAGCAGCCTAGGACAGAACCGAATGGAATATGGCTACACCTTC,CASSLGQNRMEYGYTF
TRBV5-4,NA,TRBJ1-1,NA,TGTGCCAGCAGCTACGAGCCCTATGAGAACACTGAAGCTTTCTTT,CASSYEPYENTEAFF
TRBV27,NA,TRBJ1-6,NA,TGTGCCAGCAGGGACAGTTTTTCACCCCTCCACTTT,CASRDSFSPLHF
TRBV11-2,NA,TRBJ2-4,NA,TGTGCCAGCAGCTCTAGACTAGCCAAAAACATTCAGTACTTC,CASSSRLAKNIQYF
TRBV12-3/TRBV12-4,NA,TRBJ1-1,NA,TGTGCCAGCAGTTTAGAAGAGAACACTGAAGCTTTCTTT,CASSLEENTEAFF
TRBV5-1,TRBD1,TRBJ2-3,NA,TGCGCCAGCAGAGGACAGGGGGGCACAGATACGCAGTATTTT,CASRGQGGTDTQYF
TRBV28,TRBD1,TRBJ1-3,NA,TGTGCCAGCAATCCGAGACAGGGACCCTCTGGAAACACCATATATTTT,CASNPRQGPSGNTIYF
TRBV28,NA,TRBJ1-5,NA,TGTGCCAGCAGAAAAACAGGGCCCCGGCAGCCCCAGCATTTT,CASRKTGPRQPQHF
TRBV28,NA,TRBJ1-1,NA,TGTGCCAGCAGTTTATGGGGTGGAGTGGGGGGCTTGACTGAAGCTTTCTTT,CASSLWGGVGGLTEAFF
TRBV12-3/TRBV12-4,NA,TRBJ2-5,NA,TGTGCCAGCAGACCAGTGGCCCAAGAGACCCAGTACTTC,CASRPVAQETQYF
TRBV18,TRBD1,TRBJ1-1,NA,TGTGCCAGCTCACGCAGGGGGAGAACTGAAGCTTTCTTT,CASSRRGRTEAFF
TRBV9,NA,TRBJ2-7,NA,TGTGCCAGCAGCGTAGGCGACGGAGCCTACTACGAGCAGTACTTC,CASSVGDGAYYEQYF
TRBV4-1,TRBD2,TRBJ2-7,few,TGCGCCAGCAGCCAAGGGATCCTTAGCGGGGGAAACTCCTACGAGCAGTACTTC,CASSQGILSGGNSYEQYF
TRBV7-3,NA,TRBJ2-6,NA,TGTGCCAGCAGCTTAACTCCCTCTGGGGCCAACGTCCTGACTTTC,CASSLTPSGANVLTF
TRBV28,NA,TRBJ2-4,NA,TGTGCCAGCAGTTACGGTGGGAGAAACATTCAGTACTTC,CASSYGGRNIQYF
TRBV9,TRBD2,TRBJ2-1,NA,TGTGCCAGCAGCGTAGCGTCCCTAGCGGGAGGCGAAGATGAGCAGTTCTTC,CASSVASLAGGEDEQFF
TRBV5-1,NA,TRBJ2-5,NA,TGCGCCAGCAGCTTGGTCGGGGATGAGACCCAGTACTTC,CASSLVGDETQYF
TRBV27,NA,TRBJ2-7,NA,TGTGCCACCCGTTCGACCTACGAGCAGTACTTC,CATRSTYEQYF
TRBV28,TRBD2,TRBJ2-7,NA,TGTGCCAGCAGTTTAGCAGGGGGACTAGCGGGAGCCTCCTACGAGCAGTACTTC,CASSLAGGLAGASYEQYF
TRBV29-1,NA,TRBJ1-1,NA,TGCAGCTGTGGGTTAGTGAACACTGAAGCTTTCTTT,CSCGLVNTEAFF
TRBV3-1/TRBV3-2,TRBD2,TRBJ2-1,NA,TGTGCCAGCAGCCTAAGCGGGAACAATGAGCAGTTCTTC,CASSLSGNNEQFF
TRBV2,TRBD1,TRBJ1-1,few,TGTGCCAGCATCGAGAGGGACAGCCTGGGGGACACTGAAGCTTTCTTT,CASIERDSLGDTEAFF
TRBV28,NA,TRBJ1-6,NA,TGTGCCGGCGGGCCGGGGGGACCTAATTCACCCCTCCACTTT,CAGGPGGPNSPLHF
TRBV15,TRBD2,TRBJ2-1,NA,TGTGCCACCAGCAGAGATCCCCAGTTTAGCGGGAGGGCCAAGGGGGATGAGCAGTTCTTC,CATSRDPQFSGRAKGDEQFF
TRBV2,NA,TRBJ1-1,NA,TGTGCCAGCAGTCCCCAGGGCATCACTGAAGCTTTCTTT,CASSPQGITEAFF
TRBV9,NA,TRBJ2-5,NA,TGTGCCAGCAGCCCGCGACATGAAGAGACCCAGTACTTC,CASSPRHEETQYF
TRBV9,NA,TRBJ1-6,few,TGTGCCAGCAGCGTAGGGGCCGCTCGGAATTCACCCCTCCACTTT,CASSVGAARNSPLHF
TRBV28,TRBD2,TRBJ2-3,NA,TGTGCCAGCACCGGGGGGAGCGGGAGTGATACGCAGTATTTT,CASTGGSGSDTQYF
TRBV28,TRBD1,TRBJ1-5,NA,TGTGCCAGCAGGTCAGGAGACAGGGATTATCAGCCCCAGCATTTT,CASRSGDRDYQPQHF
TRBV6-5,TRBD2,TRBJ2-7,NA,TGTGCCAGCAGGGACAGCGGGAGGTCCCCCTACGAGCAGTACTTC,CASRDSGRSPYEQYF
TRBV5-1,NA,TRBJ2-7,NA,TGCGCCAGCAGCTTGGGACTGGGGGGTGACGAGCAGTACTTC,CASSLGLGGDEQYF
TRBV4-2,TRBD1,TRBJ2-3,NA,TGTGCCAGCAGCCAAGATCGTGCAGGGGGCGCGGGAGATACGCAGTATTTT,CASSQDRAGGAGDTQYF
TRBV20-1,NA,TRBJ2-1,NA,TGCAGTGCTAGAGGGACGCATGAGCAGTTCTTC,CSARGTHEQFF
TRBV27,TRBD1,TRBJ1-1,NA,TGTGCCAGCAGTCCGAGGACAGGGGGAATGCGGAACACTGAAGCTTTCTTT,CASSPRTGGMRNTEAFF
TRBV5-1,TRBD2,TRBJ2-3,NA,TGCGCCAGCAGCTTGGTTAGCGGGATCACAGATACGCAGTATTTT,CASSLVSGITDTQYF
TRBV3-1/TRBV3-2,NA,TRBJ2-5,once,TGTGCCAGCAGCCAAGATTTGGGGCCTACCCAAGAGACCCAGTACTTC,CASSQDLGPTQETQYF
TRBV2,NA,TRBJ1-6,NA,TGTGCCAGCAGTAAGGGGGAAAGCTCCTATAATTCACCCCTCCACTTT,CASSKGESSYNSPLHF
TRBV10-1,TRBD1,TRBJ2-7,NA,TGCGCCAGCAACCCGGGACAGGGGTACGAGCAGTACTTC,CASNPGQGYEQYF
TRBV28,TRBD2,TRBJ2-1,NA,TGTGCCAGCAGCCCCTCACCGGGACTAGCGGGAGGCGGTTCCTACAATGAGCAGTTCTTC,CASSPSPGLAGGGSYNEQFF
TRBV19,TRBD1,TRBJ1-1,once,TGTGCCAGTATCGCCCGACAGGGCGTAACTGAAGCTTTCTTT,CASIARQGVTEAFF
TRBV5-1,TRBD1,TRBJ1-1,once,TGCGCCAGCAGCTTGGGGCTCCCGGGACAGGGGGCAACTGAAGCTTTCTTT,CASSLGLPGQGATEAFF
TRBV7-2,TRBD1,TRBJ2-7,NA,TGTGCCAGCAGTTCCGGGACAGGGGTGAACGAGCAGTACTTC,CASSSGTGVNEQYF
TRBV28,NA,TRBJ1-5,once,TGTGCCAGCAGTTTCTCGCTGGGCAATCAGCCCCAGCATTTT,CASSFSLGNQPQHF